The rows below give T cell receptor beta chains drawn from one sample of a study of cytomegalovirus exposure and HLA in healthy donors. Profiling relied on immunoSEQ multiplex PCR, and the TCRdb table lists in-frame clones only, not all of them. This table has around 150,000 clones, 79% appearing once. Sequencing was performed on PBMCs. These receptors came from a man aged 50 to 59 in good health and CMV-seropositive. The CDR3 runs from the conserved cysteine through the conserved F or W. The D gene is left open where the match is weak. Clone sizes are given selectively: once, few, many, or a class where the clone is expanded.

.,13,TRBV15,TRBJ2-5,.,TGTGCCACCAGCAACAGGGTACAAGAGACCCAGTACTTC,CATSNRVQETQYF
.,14,TRBV7-9,TRBJ1-6,.,TGTGCCAGCAGCTTAGGGGACATAAGTTCACCCCTCCACTTT,CASSLGDISSPLHF
.,18,TRBV21-1,TRBJ2-2,.,TGTGCCAGCAGCAAAAATCCTAGCTCCTCTGGGGAATCCGGGGAGCTGTTTTTT,CASSKNPSSSGESGELFF
TRBD2,11,TRBV28,TRBJ2-7,once,TGTGCCACCGGGACTAGCGGGAGAAGGGACTTC,CATGTSGRRDF
TRBD2,15,TRBV6-4,TRBJ2-5,.,TGTGCCAGCAGGGGACTAGCGGGAGGGCAAGAGACCCAGTACTTC,CASRGLAGGQETQYF
.,16,TRBV4-1,TRBJ2-3,.,TGCGCCAGCAGCCGGGCGAGCGGGTACTCCACAGATACGCAGTATTTT,CASSRASGYSTDTQYF
.,14,TRBV4-2,TRBJ2-5,.,TGTGCCAGCAGCCAAGTTACGGAGCAAGAGACCCAGTACTTC,CASSQVTEQETQYF
.,14,TRBV5-6,TRBJ1-2,.,TGTGCCAGCAGCTTTGTCACAGGGAACTATGGCTACACCTTC,CASSFVTGNYGYTF
TRBD2,19,TRBV5-1,TRBJ2-7,.,TGCGCCAGCAGCGGGGGACTAGCGGGAGTAGGGAGGTCGAAGGGCGAGCAGTACTTC,CASSGGLAGVGRSKGEQYF
.,13,TRBV5-1,TRBJ2-7,.,TGCGCCAGCAGATTCGGATTGAACTACGAGCAGTACTTC,CASRFGLNYEQYF
.,13,TRBV7-8,TRBJ2-2,.,TGTGCCAGCAGCAACGATAGTTACGGGGAGCTGTTTTTT,CASSNDSYGELFF
.,15,TRBV7-3,TRBJ2-1,.,TGTGCCAGCAGCTTACTCGGCGGGTCTTACAATGAGCAGTTCTTC,CASSLLGGSYNEQFF
.,19,TRBV11-3,TRBJ2-7,.,TGTGCCAGCAGCTTCTCAAGGGTGGGCCGGGGGAAGTTTAGGTACGAGCAGTACTTC,CASSFSRVGRGKFRYEQYF
.,15,TRBV27,TRBJ1-2,.,TGTGCCAGCAGTTTATCGTACAGCTCCAACTATGGCTACACCTTC,CASSLSYSSNYGYTF
TRBD2,14,TRBV5-6,TRBJ2-5,few,TGTGCCAGCAGCCTCTGGGACTACATGGGGACCCAGTACTTC,CASSLWDYMGTQYF
TRBD1,15,TRBV27,TRBJ2-2,once,TGTGCCAGCAGTGAGAACAGGGGGGTGGGCGGGGAGCTGTTTTTT,CASSENRGVGGELFF
TRBD2,18,TRBV10-3,TRBJ2-3,.,TGTGCCATCAGCACAAGTTCGGGACTAGCCGAGTTCGCAGATACGCAGTATTTT,CAISTSSGLAEFADTQYF
TRBD2,14,TRBV9,TRBJ2-2,.,TGTGCCAGCACCCTAGCGGGGAACACCGGGGAGCTGTTTTTT,CASTLAGNTGELFF
.,14,TRBV28,TRBJ1-2,.,TGTGCCAGCACACCCGCAGGGGCTAACTATGGCTACACCTTC,CASTPAGANYGYTF
.,16,TRBV7-6,TRBJ2-2,.,TGTGCCAGCAGCTTGTTTGCAGGGACGAACACCGGGGAGCTGTTTTTT,CASSLFAGTNTGELFF
TRBD2,13,TRBV29-1,TRBJ2-2,.,TGCAGCGCTATGCCGGGGGGACCCGGGGAGCTGTTTTTT,CSAMPGGPGELFF
.,14,TRBV5-4,TRBJ2-5,.,TGTGCCAGCAGCACCCGGGAGAAGGGAGAGACCCAGTACTTC,CASSTREKGETQYF
.,14,TRBV5-1,TRBJ2-3,.,TGCGCCAGCAGCTTGAGCCAAAGCACAGATACGCAGTATTTT,CASSLSQSTDTQYF
.,13,TRBV19,TRBJ1-4,once,TGTGCCAGTAGTGTGTCCCTTCTGGAAAAACTGTTTTTT,CASSVSLLEKLFF
TRBD2,17,TRBV5-1,TRBJ2-5,.,TGCGCCAGCAGCCCCGAATGGACTAGCGGTCATAAAGAGACCCAGTACTTC,CASSPEWTSGHKETQYF
.,15,TRBV5-1,TRBJ1-6,.,TGCGCCAGCAGCTTGGCCTCCGCGGAGAATTCACCCCTCCACTTT,CASSLASAENSPLHF
.,15,TRBV5-4,TRBJ2-7,.,TGTGCCAGCAGCGTATCGTCCGAAGTCCCCTACGAGCAGTACTTC,CASSVSSEVPYEQYF
.,14,TRBV2,TRBJ2-7,.,TGTGCCAGCTTATACGGGAGAGGGCGTGACGAGCAGTACTTC,CASLYGRGRDEQYF
.,13,TRBV30,TRBJ1-5,.,TGTGCCTGGAGTGGATCAGGGGATCAGCCCCAGCATTTT,CAWSGSGDQPQHF
TRBD1,14,TRBV5-1,TRBJ2-2,.,TGCGCCAGCAGCTTGACAGGGGTCACCGGGGAGCTGTTTTTT,CASSLTGVTGELFF
.,12,TRBV28,TRBJ1-2,.,TGTGCCAGCAGTTTATCGGGCTATGGCTACACCTTC,CASSLSGYGYTF
TRBD1,17,TRBV11-3,TRBJ2-2,.,TGTGCCAGCAGCTTATACGGTGGGACAGGGAACACCGGGGAGCTGTTTTTT,CASSLYGGTGNTGELFF
.,15,TRBV5-1,TRBJ2-7,.,TGCGCCAGCAGCTTGGTCGGAGGTAGCGACTACGAGCAGTACTTC,CASSLVGGSDYEQYF
TRBD1,13,TRBV7-9,TRBJ1-1,.,TGTGCCAGCGCGGACAGGGATTTCTCTGAAGCTTTCTTT,CASADRDFSEAFF
TRBD1,14,TRBV6-5,TRBJ2-1,few,TGTGCCAGCAGTTGGACAGGGGGAAGCAATGAGCAGTTCTTC,CASSWTGGSNEQFF
.,14,TRBV28,TRBJ1-4,.,TGTGCCAGCAGTTTGACAGATACTAATGAAAAACTGTTTTTT,CASSLTDTNEKLFF
.,14,TRBV21-1,TRBJ2-5,.,TGTGCCAGCAGCAAAGTGGGGGGGGCCGAGACCCAGTACTTC,CASSKVGGAETQYF
TRBD1,15,TRBV4-1,TRBJ2-7,.,TGCGCCAGCAGCTCCGGGACAGGACTTCCATACGAGCAGTACTTC,CASSSGTGLPYEQYF
TRBD2,15,TRBV5-4,TRBJ2-7,.,TGTGCCAGCAGCGCGGGACTAGCGGGAGAGGACGAGCAGTACTTC,CASSAGLAGEDEQYF
TRBD1,17,TRBV28,TRBJ2-7,.,TGTGCCAGCAGCACCCCGTCGGGGACAGGGATAGTTTACGAGCAGTACTTC,CASSTPSGTGIVYEQYF
.,13,TRBV28,TRBJ1-2,.,TGTGCCAGCAGTTTGACAGGAGACTATGGCTACACCTTC,CASSLTGDYGYTF
.,14,TRBV6-5,TRBJ2-1,.,TGTGCCAGCAGGCGACTAGGGGACTACAATGAGCAGTTCTTC,CASRRLGDYNEQFF
.,14,TRBV11-2,TRBJ2-7,few,TGTGCCAGCAGCTTAGCCGGGACATACTACGAGCAGTACTTC,CASSLAGTYYEQYF
TRBD2,17,TRBV29-1,TRBJ2-7,.,TGCAGCGTTGATGGGTTGGCTAGCGGGACAACTACCTACGAGCAGTACTTC,CSVDGLASGTTTYEQYF
.,14,TRBV6-5,TRBJ1-5,.,TGTGCCAGCAGCTCCGACAGGATCTATCAGCCCCAGCATTTT,CASSSDRIYQPQHF
TRBD2,15,TRBV6-4,TRBJ2-1,.,TGTGCCAGCAGCCGACTAGCGGGAGGGTCCAATGAGCAGTTCTTC,CASSRLAGGSNEQFF
TRBD1,16,TRBV5-1,TRBJ1-1,.,TGCGCCAGCAGCCTGGGGACAGGAGGACCGAACACTGAAGCTTTCTTT,CASSLGTGGPNTEAFF
.,13,TRBV19,TRBJ1-1,.,TGTGCCAGTAGTATAGACAGTTTAACTGAAGCTTTCTTT,CASSIDSLTEAFF
.,13,TRBV27,TRBJ1-5,once,TGTGCCAGCAGTCGAACAGCTAATCAGCCCCAGCATTTT,CASSRTANQPQHF
TRBD1,16,TRBV5-1,TRBJ2-3,.,TGCGCCAGCAGCTCCGGACAGGGGTCTTCTACAGATACGCAGTATTTT,CASSSGQGSSTDTQYF
.,15,TRBV15,TRBJ1-5,.,TGTGCCACCAGCAGGTCACGGACAAATGGTCAGCCCCAGCATTTT,CATSRSRTNGQPQHF
.,11,TRBV28,TRBJ2-3,once,TGTGCCAGTATAGGCGGGGTCCAGCCGTATTTT,CASIGGVQPYF
.,13,TRBV11-3,TRBJ1-6,.,TGTGCCAGCAGTTCGGGGGGCGCCGCACCCCTCCACTTT,CASSSGGAAPLHF